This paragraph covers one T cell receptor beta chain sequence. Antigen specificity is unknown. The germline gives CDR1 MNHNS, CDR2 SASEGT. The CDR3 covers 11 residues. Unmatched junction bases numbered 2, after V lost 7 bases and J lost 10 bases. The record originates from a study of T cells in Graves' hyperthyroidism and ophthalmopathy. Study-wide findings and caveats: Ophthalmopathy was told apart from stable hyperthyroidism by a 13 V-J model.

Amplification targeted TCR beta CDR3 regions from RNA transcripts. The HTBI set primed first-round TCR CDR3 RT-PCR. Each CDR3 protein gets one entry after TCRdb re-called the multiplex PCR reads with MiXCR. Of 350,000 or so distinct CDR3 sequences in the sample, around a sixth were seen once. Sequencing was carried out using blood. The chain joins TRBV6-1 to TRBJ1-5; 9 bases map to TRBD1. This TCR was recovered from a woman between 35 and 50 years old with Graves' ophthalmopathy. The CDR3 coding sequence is TGTGCCAGCACCACAGGGGGCCCCCAGCATTTT. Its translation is CASTTGGPQHF.